This T cell receptor beta chain was sequenced in a study of T cell responses to AZD1222 COVID-19 vaccine. General study results and limits: Spike-specific TCRs gained breadth and depth after people received two AZD1222 doses. No repertoire was sampled before or during the peak T cell response, only after it.

As regards this clone: The antigen is not known.

Generated by immunoSEQ multiplex PCR, the TCRdb table keeps only in-frame clones and is missing some. The sample lists 120,000 to 150,000 clones; roughly 91% were seen once. CDR3 length: 16 amino acids. The V gene's germline CDR1 is ENHRY and CDR2 SYGVKD. Trimming took 0 bases from V and 4 from J, leaving 15 bases between them. This receptor was taken from an adult who received the AZD1222 COVID-19 vaccine. The V gene is TRBV10-3, the J gene TRBJ1-2; no reliable D call. Sequenced material: peripheral blood, taken 28 days after the second AZD1222 dose. This chain's CDR3 is CAISESVRADGYGYTF. The CDR3 region has the DNA TGTGCCATCAGTGAGTCGGTGCGGGCGGACGGCTATGGCTACACCTTC.